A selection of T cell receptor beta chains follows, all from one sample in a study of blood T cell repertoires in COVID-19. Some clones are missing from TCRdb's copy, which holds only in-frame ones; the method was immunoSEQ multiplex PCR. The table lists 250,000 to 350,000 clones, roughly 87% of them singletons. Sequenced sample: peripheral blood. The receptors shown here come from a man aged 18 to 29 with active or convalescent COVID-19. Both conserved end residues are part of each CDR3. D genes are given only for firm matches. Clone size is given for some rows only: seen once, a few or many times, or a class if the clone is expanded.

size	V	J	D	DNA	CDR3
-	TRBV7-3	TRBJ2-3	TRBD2	TGTGCCAGCAGCGGTTCGGGAGGGGGCACAGATACGCAGTATTTT	CASSGSGGGTDTQYF
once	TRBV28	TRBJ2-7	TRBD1	TGTGCCAGCAGTTTACCAGGGGGAGATCCCTACGAGCAGTACTTC	CASSLPGGDPYEQYF
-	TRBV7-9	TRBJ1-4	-	TGTGCCACCCCCATCGAACGGAATGAAAAACTGTTTTTT	CATPIERNEKLFF
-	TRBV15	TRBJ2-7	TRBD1	TGTGCCACCAGCAGGTCCGGGACAGTCTACGAGCAGTACTTC	CATSRSGTVYEQYF
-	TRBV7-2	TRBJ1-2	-	TGTGCCAGCACCAAGAGTCACGTGGGCTACACCTTC	CASTKSHVGYTF
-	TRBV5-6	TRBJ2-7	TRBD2	TGTGCCAGCAGCTCCGGGACTAGCGGGATAGGGGGCACGAGTCGGTACTTC	CASSSGTSGIGGTSRYF
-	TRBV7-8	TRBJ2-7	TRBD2	TGTGCCAGCAGCTTAGGTCGGGGGGGCTACGAGCAGTACTTC	CASSLGRGGYEQYF
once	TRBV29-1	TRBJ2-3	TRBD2	TGCAGCGTGGAAACTAGCGGGGGCACAGATACGCAGTATTTT	CSVETSGGTDTQYF
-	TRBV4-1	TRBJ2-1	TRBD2	TGCGCCAGCAGCCAAACAAGCGGGGGGGCTTACAATGAGCAGTTCTTC	CASSQTSGGAYNEQFF
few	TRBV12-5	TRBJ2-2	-	TGTGCTAGTGGTTCTCCTGGCGGCGGGGAGCTGTTTTTT	CASGSPGGGELFF
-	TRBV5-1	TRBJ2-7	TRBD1	TGCGCCAGCAGCAAAGGGACAGGATTCTACGAGCAGTACTTC	CASSKGTGFYEQYF
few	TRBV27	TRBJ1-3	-	TGTGCCAGCAGCCAGGGACAAACCGGGAGAAACACCATATATTTT	CASSQGQTGRNTIYF
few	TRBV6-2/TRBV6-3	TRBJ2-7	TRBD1	TGTGCCAGCAGTTACTCCGGGACAGGGGGCAAGGCCTACGAGCAGTACTTC	CASSYSGTGGKAYEQYF
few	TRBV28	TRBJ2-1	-	TGTGCCAGCAGTTACACAGGTGTTCTGCAGTTCTTC	CASSYTGVLQFF
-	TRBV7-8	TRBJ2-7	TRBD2	TGTGCCAGCAGCTCACAAACGCCTAGCGGGAGAGTCGAGCAGTACTTC	CASSSQTPSGRVEQYF
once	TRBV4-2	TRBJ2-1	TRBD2	TGTGCCAGCAGCCCCGGACTAGCGGACTACAATGAGCAGTTCTTC	CASSPGLADYNEQFF
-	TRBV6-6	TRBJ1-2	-	TGTGCCAGCAGTCCCCAAGGGAGAGTTATCTCTGGCTACACCTTC	CASSPQGRVISGYTF
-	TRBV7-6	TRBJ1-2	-	TGTGCCAGCAGCTCTGTAATTGCGGGGGGCGCATATGGCTACACCTTC	CASSSVIAGGAYGYTF
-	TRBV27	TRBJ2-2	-	TGTGCCAGCAGCTCACAGGGCAAGAACCCCGGGGAGCTGTTTTTT	CASSSQGKNPGELFF
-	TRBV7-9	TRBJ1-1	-	TGTGCCAGCAGCTTCTTCGGCACTGAAGCTTTCTTT	CASSFFGTEAFF
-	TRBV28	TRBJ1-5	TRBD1	TGTGCCAGCAGTGTCGACAGGGTCAATCAGCCCCAGCATTTT	CASSVDRVNQPQHF
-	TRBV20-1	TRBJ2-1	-	TGCAGTGCTAGTAACCCGGGGCTAGCGCTAACCTACAATGAGCAGTTCTTC	CSASNPGLALTYNEQFF
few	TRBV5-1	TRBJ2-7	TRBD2	TGCGCCAGCAGCTTGGTTGGGAGGGGCGAGCAGTACTTC	CASSLVGRGEQYF
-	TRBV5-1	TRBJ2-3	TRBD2	TGCGCCAGCAGACTGGGACTAGCAGGATCAGATACGCAGTATTTT	CASRLGLAGSDTQYF
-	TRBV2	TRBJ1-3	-	TGTGCCAGCAGTGTTGGCAGGACTGGAAACACCATATATTTT	CASSVGRTGNTIYF
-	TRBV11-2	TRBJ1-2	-	TGTGCCAGCAGCTTAGCCGGCGTCTACTATGGCTACACTTTC	CASSLAGVYYGYTF
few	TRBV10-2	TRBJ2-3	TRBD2	TGCGCCAGCAGTGAGTCGTTACTTTTCGGGGGGGAGAGCACAGATACGCAGTATTTT	CASSESLLFGGESTDTQYF
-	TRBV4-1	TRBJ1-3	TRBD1	TGCGCCAGCAGCCAACCCAAAGGGACAGTTCGGTCTGGAAACACCATATATTTT	CASSQPKGTVRSGNTIYF